These T cell receptor beta chains were read from a single sample in a study of blood T cell repertoires in COVID-19. This table comes from immunoSEQ multiplex PCR, and its TCRdb copy is limited to in-frame clones, with some not included. This table has under 250,000 clones, about 85% appearing once. Sequenced input: peripheral blood. The source of these receptors is a man in his forties with acute or convalescent COVID-19. The CDR3 runs from the conserved cysteine through the conserved F or W. A D gene is named only where the DNA matches it firmly. Expanded clones get a size class; other rows say once, few or many, or leave the size out.

abundance,d_gene,v_gene,j_gene,CDR3aa,CDR3nt
NA,NA,TRBV5-1,TRBJ2-3,CASSPWGGRADTQYF,TGCGCCAGCAGCCCGTGGGGGGGCCGGGCAGATACGCAGTATTTT
few,TRBD1,TRBV29-1,TRBJ2-7,CSVLTGMSIEQYF,TGCAGCGTCTTGACAGGGATGTCTATCGAGCAGTACTTC
NA,TRBD1,TRBV7-8,TRBJ1-1,CASSPGQDTEAFF,TGTGCCAGCAGCCCGGGACAGGACACTGAAGCTTTCTTT
NA,NA,TRBV7-9,TRBJ2-1,CASSLEGLAGDNEQFF,TGTGCCAGCAGCTTAGAGGGTCTAGCCGGTGACAATGAGCAGTTCTTC
NA,NA,TRBV27,TRBJ2-3,CASSSGTSEGRTDTQYF,TGTGCCAGCAGTTCCGGGACGTCGGAGGGGCGCACAGATACGCAGTATTTT
NA,TRBD2,TRBV9,TRBJ2-1,CASSVPGGPHNEQFF,TGTGCCAGCAGCGTACCGGGAGGACCCCACAATGAGCAGTTCTTC
NA,TRBD1,TRBV29-1,TRBJ2-1,CSVSRGRNNEQFF,TGCAGCGTTTCTAGGGGGCGGAACAATGAGCAGTTCTTC
NA,TRBD1,TRBV28,TRBJ1-2,CASFSLPGGRTF,TGTGCCAGCTTCTCACTTCCAGGGGGCCGCACCTTC
NA,NA,TRBV7-9,TRBJ1-1,CASSLDPGGQKAGAFF,TGTGCCAGCAGCTTAGATCCGGGGGGCCAGAAGGCTGGAGCTTTCTTT
NA,NA,TRBV2,TRBJ1-1,CASSQGHVTNTEAFF,TGTGCCAGCAGCCAGGGCCATGTAACGAACACTGAAGCTTTCTTT
NA,NA,TRBV6-4,TRBJ1-2,CASSDPGSHGYTF,TGTGCCAGCAGTGACCCGGGAAGCCATGGCTACACCTTC
NA,NA,TRBV28,TRBJ2-1,CASSTGSYNEQFF,TGTGCCAGCAGTACAGGCTCCTACAATGAGCAGTTCTTC
NA,TRBD1,TRBV13,TRBJ2-2,CASWDRGTGELFF,TGTGCCAGCTGGGACAGGGGAACCGGGGAGCTGTTTTTT
NA,NA,TRBV6-2/TRBV6-3,TRBJ2-7,CASSYSLRDYEQYF,TGTGCCAGCAGTTACTCCCTCCGCGACTACGAGCAGTACTTC
few,NA,TRBV7-6,TRBJ2-2,CASSPQLAPNTGELFF,TGTGCCAGCAGCCCCCAATTGGCTCCGAACACCGGGGAGCTGTTTTTT
NA,TRBD1,TRBV18,TRBJ2-7,CASSPGQGRTYEQYF,TGTGCCAGCTCCCCGGGACAGGGAAGGACCTACGAGCAGTACTTC
NA,NA,TRBV5-1,TRBJ2-2,CASTSRTVRGGELFF,TGCGCCAGCACCTCAAGGACGGTCCGGGGCGGGGAGCTGTTTTTT
NA,TRBD1,TRBV6-1,TRBJ2-7,CASSEGQGQSYEQYF,TGTGCCAGCAGTGAAGGACAGGGGCAATCTTACGAGCAGTACTTC
few,NA,TRBV14,TRBJ1-4,CASSQVAATNEKLFF,TGTGCCAGCAGCCAAGTCGCGGCAACTAATGAAAAACTGTTTTTT
NA,NA,TRBV6-5,TRBJ1-1,CASQGQLNTEAFF,TGTGCCAGCCAAGGACAGTTGAACACTGAAGCTTTCTTT
NA,NA,TRBV11-3,TRBJ2-1,CASSQTTSSYNEQFF,TGTGCCAGCAGTCAAACTACAAGCTCCTACAATGAGCAGTTCTTC
NA,NA,TRBV11-2,TRBJ1-4,CASSSLAGSSRKLFF,TGTGCCAGCAGCTCCTTGGCAGGATCGTCGCGAAAACTGTTTTTT
NA,NA,TRBV9,TRBJ2-5,CASSVARGETQYF,TGTGCCAGCAGCGTAGCCCGAGGAGAGACCCAGTACTTC
NA,NA,TRBV18,TRBJ1-1,CASSPADEAFF,TGTGCCAGCTCACCGGCGGATGAAGCTTTCTTT
NA,TRBD1,TRBV3-1/TRBV3-2,TRBJ2-2,CASSQFTGGTGELFF,TGTGCCAGCAGCCAATTTACAGGGGGAACCGGGGAGCTGTTTTTT
NA,TRBD1,TRBV5-1,TRBJ2-7,CASSREPGQGDEQYF,TGCGCCAGCAGCCGAGAGCCGGGACAGGGGGACGAGCAGTACTTC
NA,TRBD1,TRBV10-2,TRBJ1-5,CASTGQGSNQPQHF,TGCGCCAGCACAGGACAGGGAAGCAATCAGCCCCAGCATTTT